This section outlines one TCR beta chain sequence together with its context. No antigen is known for it. Sequencing of TCR beta was performed on blood CD8+ T cells and on blood CD4+ T cells. The data are from a study of CD8 T cells in Susac syndrome. The study, taken as a whole, reports: Individuals included in the TCR sequencing and HLA analysis were acknowledged by the study to be relatively few in number.

The RNA, about 0.5 to 1 ug, was put through reverse transcription using random hexamers. Multiplex PCR with immunoSEQ amplified the TCR beta CDR3 across 54 Vbeta and 13 Jbeta. TCRdb re-derived calls from the immunoSEQ multiplex PCR reads in MiXCR, one entry per CDR3 protein. The sample yields 200,000 to 250,000 distinct CDR3 sequences, 95% seen once. The germline V gene encodes CDR1 SGHDN and CDR2 FVKESK. The CDR3 has 17 residues. V lost 1 base and J lost 8; bases outside the gene matches: 12. What was sequenced was CD4+ T cells from PBMCs. The receptor's source is a human donor with multiple sclerosis. This sequence joins TRBV14 and TRBJ2-1; 9 nucleotides align to TRBD2. CDR3 region: CASSQAPGREGPYEQFF. The DNA of the CDR3 is TGTGCCAGCAGCCAAGCGCCGGGGCGGGAGGGCCCTTATGAGCAGTTCTTC.